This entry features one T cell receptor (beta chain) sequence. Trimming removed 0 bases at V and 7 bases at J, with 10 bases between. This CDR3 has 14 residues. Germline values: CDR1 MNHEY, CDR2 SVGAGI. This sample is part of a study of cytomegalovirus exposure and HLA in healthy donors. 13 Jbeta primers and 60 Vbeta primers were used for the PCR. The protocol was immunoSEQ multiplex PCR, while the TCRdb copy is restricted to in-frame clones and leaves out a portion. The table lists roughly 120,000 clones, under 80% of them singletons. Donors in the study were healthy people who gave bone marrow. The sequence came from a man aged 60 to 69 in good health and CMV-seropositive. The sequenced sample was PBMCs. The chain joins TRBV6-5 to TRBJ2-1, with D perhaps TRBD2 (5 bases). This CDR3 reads CASSYSGGGNEQFF. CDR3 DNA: TGTGCCAGCAGTTACTCCGGTGGCGGGAATGAGCAGTTCTTC.